These 9 T cell receptor beta chains were sequenced from one sample in a study of T cells in Graves' hyperthyroidism and ophthalmopathy. Amplification targeted TCR beta CDR3 regions from RNA transcripts. HTBI primers drove first-round RT-PCR of the TCR CDR3. TCRdb fed the multiplex PCR reads into MiXCR, producing one record per CDR3 protein. The data show about 350,000 distinct CDR3 sequences, more than 11% seen once. Sequencing used blood. These receptors all come from a woman aged 25 to 45 with Graves' hyperthyroidism.

The J gene is TRBJ2-5, the V gene TRBV20-1; 12 nucleotides match TRBD2. J gave up 5 bases and V 2 bases, and 9 bases lay outside the gene matches. Germline values: CDR1 DFQATT, CDR2 SNEGSKA (reference sequence). This CDR3 contains 16 residues. The DNA for the CDR3 is TGCAGTGCTAGACCCGTATCTAGCGGGAGGGGTGAGACCCAGTACTTC. Encoded protein: CSARPVSSGRGETQYF.

This clonotype was detected ten times or more. CDR3 region: CASSHRGGTDYSNQPQHF. In DNA form, the CDR3 reads TGTGCCAGCAGTCACCGTGGGGGAACAGATTATAGCAATCAGCCCCAGCATTTT. The chain carries TRBV6-1 and TRBJ1-5; weak D call: TRBD1 (5 bases). This CDR3 is 18 amino acids long. The germline V gene encodes CDR1 MNHNS and CDR2 SASEGT. V was pared by 5 bases and J by 0 bases, with 20 bases between.

This clonotype was seen at least ten times. The CDR3, as DNA: TGTGCCAGCAGGGCTAGCGGGGGTTACAATGAGCAGTTCTTC. This encodes CASRASGGYNEQFF. The chain recombines TRBV28 with TRBJ2-1; 10 bases match TRBD2. The V gene's germline CDR1 is MDHEN and CDR2 SYDVKM. This CDR3 spans 14 amino acids. The V segment lost 6 bases and the J segment 4 bases; nucleotides outside the gene matches: 3. The full variable domain, with the rest looked up from reference TRBV28 and TRBJ2-1, is DVKVTQSSRYLVKRTGEKVFLECVQDMDHENMFWYRQDPGLGLRLIYFSYDVKMKEKGDIPEGYSVSREKKERFSLILESASTNQTSMYLCASRASGGYNEQFFGPGTRLTVL.

This clonotype has a handful of counts. The V call is TRBV3-1, the J call TRBJ2-1; no clear D gene. CDR3 length: 12 residues. V gave up 5 bases and J gave up 5 bases, with 7 bases separating them. Germline CDR1 is LGHDT and CDR2 is YNNKEL (reference sequence). In DNA form, the CDR3 reads TGTGCCAGCAGCTACCTGGACAATGAGCAGTTCTTC. This sequence encodes CASSYLDNEQFF.

This clonotype appeared many times. This chain connects TRBV28 to TRBJ1-6, with D perhaps matching TRBD1 (5 bases). V gave up 6 bases and J gave up 5 bases, with 20 bases separating them. The germline CDR1 and CDR2 sequences are MDHEN and SYDVKM. The CDR3 has 17 amino acids. The DNA for the CDR3 is TGTGCCAGCAGCCAACTCCCCGACAGATTTAATAATTCACCCCTCCACTTT. This translates into CASSQLPDRFNNSPLHF.

The chain has TRBV3-1 and TRBJ2-1; D unresolved. The germline gives CDR1 LGHDT, CDR2 YNNKEL (reference sequence). Trimming pared 4 bases from V and 9 bases from J, leaving 10 bases between. This CDR3 contains 12 residues. In DNA form, the CDR3 reads TGTGCCAGCAGCCCCCTTCGCAGTGAGCAGTTCTTC. Translated, it gives CASSPLRSEQFF.

V gene TRBV20-1 combines with J gene TRBJ2-1; TRBD2 agrees at 13 bases. The germline V gene has CDR1 DFQATT and CDR2 SNEGSKA (reference sequence). Trimming at V came to 5 bases and at J to 10 bases, leaving 11 bases not matched to a gene. The CDR3 has 15 residues. The CDR3 loop is CSAPITSGRAREQFF. The CDR3 nucleotides read TGCAGTGCTCCAATTACTAGCGGGAGGGCTCGGGAGCAGTTCTTC.

The chain recombines TRBV12-3 or TRBV12-4 with TRBJ2-3; 10 nucleotides match TRBD2. The CDR3 covers 15 residues. After removal of 7 bases from V and 4 bases from J, the junction contained 8 bases not matched to a gene. CDR3 nucleotide sequence: TGTGCCAGCAAAAAAAGCGGGGGGGGAGCAGATACGCAGTATTTT. Encoded protein: CASKKSGGGADTQYF.

The chain couples TRBV7-2 to TRBJ2-2, with 9 bases aligning to TRBD2. The CDR3 spans 18 residues. CDR1 and CDR2 (germline): SGHTA, FQGNSA. V shed 7 bases, J shed 0 bases, and the junction held 12 bases outside the gene matches. CDR3 bases: TGTGCCAGCACCTTTACGGGGACTAGCCCCTCGAACACCGGGGAGCTGTTTTTT. Its translation: CASTFTGTSPSNTGELFF.